Shown below are 19 T cell receptor beta chains from a single sample sequenced in a study of T cell responses to AZD1222 COVID-19 vaccine. Produced via immunoSEQ multiplex PCR; TCRdb's table is partial and in-frame only. This sample has over 150,000 clones; roughly 90% occur once, and the top ten carry over 15%. The source material was peripheral blood, sampled on day 0 of AZD1222 vaccination. Source of these receptors: an adult in good health.

This chain uses TRBV10-3 with TRBJ2-7; D gene uncertain. This CDR3 comprises 11 residues. The V and J ends lost 3 bases and 3 bases respectively, with 3 bases between them. Germline CDR1 and CDR2: ENHRY and SYGVKD. The CDR3 nucleotides are TGTGCCATCAGTGACAACTACGAGCAGTACTTC. This encodes CAISDNYEQYF.

The chain uses TRBV11-2 and TRBJ2-1, with 10 bases aligning to TRBD2. J was trimmed by 6 bases and V by 1 base; bases with no gene match: 0. Germline loops: CDR1 SGHAT, CDR2 FQNNGV. CDR3 length equals 14 residues. Here the CDR3 reads CASSLGTSGNEQFF. The CDR3, as DNA: TGTGCCAGCAGCTTAGGGACTAGCGGCAATGAGCAGTTCTTC.

The rearrangement joins TRBV3-1 (or the pseudogene TRBV3-2) to TRBJ1-1, with D unresolved. Trimming took off 0 bases at V and 6 bases at J, with 5 bases between the two ends. CDR3 size: 12 residues. Looked up from germline, CDR1 is LGHDT and CDR2 is YNNKEL (reference sequence). The DNA for the CDR3 is TGTGCCAGCAGCCAAGATCGGGCTGAAGCTTTCTTT. Protein sequence: CASSQDRAEAFF.

The chain is built from TRBV5-4 and TRBJ2-1; D is unresolved. Looked up from germline, CDR1 is SGHNT and CDR2 is YYREEE (reference sequence). This CDR3 has 13 amino acids. V lost 0 bases, J lost 8 bases, and 9 bases lay in between. The CDR3 region is CASSLASSDEQFF. The DNA for the CDR3 is TGTGCCAGCAGCTTGGCCTCCAGCGATGAGCAGTTCTTC.

The rearrangement uses TRBV7-9 and TRBJ1-2; tentatively, D is TRBD1 (6 bases). Germline loops: CDR1 SEHNR, CDR2 FQNEAQ (reference sequence). The CDR3 spans 14 residues. V gave up 5 bases and J gave up 4 bases, with 14 bases separating them. This chain's CDR3 is CASSLTRGSYGYTF. For the CDR3, the DNA is TGTGCCAGCAGCCTTACAAGGGGGTCCTATGGCTACACCTTC.

The J gene is TRBJ2-7, the V gene TRBV27, with 7 bases lining up with TRBD1. Germline V lookup: CDR1 MNHEY, CDR2 SMNVEV (reference sequence). The CDR3 spans 14 residues. V trimming: 8 bases; J trimming: 2 bases; junction bases outside the gene matches: 9. CDR3 protein: CASGVDRAAYEQYF. The CDR3 nucleotides are TGTGCCAGCGGGGTCGACAGGGCCGCCTACGAGCAGTACTTC.

The genes are TRBV2 and TRBJ1-5; D is perhaps TRBD1 (5 bases). From germline, CDR1 is SNHLY and CDR2 FYNNEI. V was trimmed by 4 bases and J by 7 bases, leaving 11 bases between them. The CDR3 length is 13 residues. This CDR3 reads CASSGVGEQPQHF. The CDR3 DNA reads as TGTGCCAGCAGTGGGGTAGGGGAACAGCCCCAGCATTTT.

This clone was seen a single time. The rearrangement links TRBV7-9 to TRBJ1-5; weak D call: TRBD1 (6 bases). This CDR3 region has 18 residues. Germline-derived CDR1 and CDR2 are SEHNR and FQNEAQ (reference sequence). Trimming removed 1 base at V and 5 bases at J, with 21 bases between. The CDR3 protein is CASSLESGGGLGDQPQHF. DNA of the CDR3: TGTGCCAGCAGCTTAGAATCCGGGGGCGGGCTCGGTGATCAGCCCCAGCATTTT.

The chain recombines TRBV28 with TRBJ1-2; D remains ambiguous. The CDR3 spans 13 residues. CDR1 is MDHEN and CDR2 is SYDVKM in the germline V gene. Trimming removed 6 bases at V and 5 bases at J, with 13 bases between. The CDR3 DNA follows: TGTGCCAGCAGGCTGCCAGAAGAGTATGGCTACACCTTC. It codes for CASRLPEEYGYTF.

V gene TRBV24-1 combines with J gene TRBJ1-5, with TRBD1 matching 8 bases. The V gene's germline CDR1 is KGHDR and CDR2 SFDVKD. J was trimmed by 6 bases and V by 5 bases; bases with no gene match: 8. CDR3 length equals 15 residues. CDR3 region: CATSAGGAGGQPQHF. CDR3 DNA: TGTGCCACCAGTGCAGGGGGCGCGGGGGGTCAGCCCCAGCATTTT.

The J gene is TRBJ1-4, the V gene TRBV7-9, with D possibly matching TRBD1 (5 bases). This CDR3 comprises 14 residues. Germline V gene sequence: CDR1 SEHNR, CDR2 FQNEAQ (reference sequence). The ends were cut back, 5 bases at V and 3 bases at J, with 10 bases in the middle. The CDR3: CASSAGWANEKLFF. The DNA for the CDR3 is TGTGCCAGCAGCGCAGGGTGGGCTAATGAAAAACTGTTTTTT.

The chain carries TRBV9 and TRBJ1-4; a weak D match, TRBD1 (6 bases). CDR1 and CDR2 from the germline V gene are SGDLS and YYNGEE. The V end lost 3 bases, the J end lost 3 bases, and 18 bases lay between the germline ends. The CDR3 runs 17 residues. The CDR3 DNA reads TGTGCCAGCAGCGATGCCGTGGACAGTTCTTCTAATGAAAAACTGTTTTTT. Translation: CASSDAVDSSSNEKLFF.

The rearrangement joins TRBV19 to TRBJ2-1; D unclear. The length of the CDR3 is 13 residues. CDR1 and CDR2 (germline): LNHDA, SQIVND (reference sequence). Trimming left V 3 bases short and J 6 bases short, with 9 bases between. The CDR3 DNA reads as TGTGCCAGTAGTATGCGTCAGATCAATGAGCAGTTCTTC. Residues: CASSMRQINEQFF.

The rearrangement links TRBV9 to TRBJ2-7; TRBD1 matches at 7 bases. The length of the CDR3 is 16 residues. The germline gives CDR1 SGDLS, CDR2 YYNGEE. Trimming took 2 bases from V and 2 from J; bases not matched to a gene: 10. The CDR3 sequence is CASSVAPGTAAYEQYF. CDR3 nucleotide sequence: TGTGCCAGCAGCGTCGCCCCCGGGACAGCTGCCTACGAGCAGTACTTC.

Points on this clone: Other DNA sequences from this sample encode an identical CDR3 as well. The chain joins TRBV12-3 or TRBV12-4 to TRBJ2-7, with 7 bases identical to TRBD1. The CDR3 length is 12 residues. The V gene end was trimmed by 6 bases and the J gene end by 4 bases; junction bases not matched to a gene: 3. The CDR3 bases are TGTGCCAGCAGCATACAGGGGTACGAGCAGTACTTC. Translation gives CASSIQGYEQYF.

V usage is TRBV12-5 and J usage is TRBJ2-5; D is unresolved. Germline V gene sequence: CDR1 LGHNT, CDR2 FRNRAP. V was pared by 1 base and J by 1 base, with 4 bases between. This CDR3 comprises 13 residues. The CDR3 sequence: CASGLGLQETQYF. For the CDR3, the DNA is TGTGCTAGTGGTTTGGGACTCCAAGAGACCCAGTACTTC.

This chain connects TRBV5-6 to TRBJ2-3; TRBD2 matches 8 bases. CDR3 size: 15 residues. CDR1 SGHDT and CDR2 YYEEEE come from the germline V gene. The V and J ends lost 3 bases and 1 base, in that order; junction bases with no gene match: 4. The CDR3 DNA sequence: TGTGCCAGCAGCTGGGGACTAGAGGGCACAGATACGCAGTATTTT. Its translation: CASSWGLEGTDTQYF.

The rearrangement joins TRBV6-1 to TRBJ1-2; D possibly corresponds to TRBD1 (5 bases). V was trimmed by 2 bases and J by 4 bases, leaving 8 bases between them. In germline, CDR1 is MNHNS, CDR2 SASEGT. The CDR3 consists of 13 residues. The CDR3: CASSEFGTYGYTF. Written as DNA, the CDR3 is TGTGCCAGCAGTGAATTTGGGACCTATGGCTACACCTTC.

The chain joins TRBV7-2 to TRBJ2-3; D ambiguous. The germline gives CDR1 SGHTA, CDR2 FQGNSA. The V end lost 2 bases, the J end lost 8 bases, and 14 bases lay between the germline ends. The CDR3 has 14 amino acids. CDR3 residues: CASSLPGEVATQYF. CDR3 DNA sequence: TGTGCCAGCAGCTTACCTGGCGAAGTAGCTACGCAGTATTTT.